The 11 T cell receptor beta chains in this list originate from one sample, sequenced in a study of identifying expanded T cells in peripheral blood. Only in-frame clones appear in the TCRdb table, and some are missing; sequencing was by immunoSEQ multiplex PCR. The sample has around 100,000 clones; around 90% are singletons. The sequenced sample consisted of blood. The receptors originated from a person between 18 and 69 years old in good health.

The V and J genes are TRBV4-2 and TRBJ1-2; 8 nucleotides match TRBD1. The germline V gene encodes CDR1 LGHNA and CDR2 YNFKEQ. This CDR3 has 16 amino acids. V dropped 0 bases and J dropped 5; count of bases not matched to a gene: 8. The CDR3 protein is CASSQDLQGEGYGYTF. The CDR3 region has the DNA TGTGCCAGCAGCCAAGATCTACAGGGGGAGGGGTATGGCTACACCTTC.

This clone has a single count. The chain employs TRBV9 and TRBJ2-7, with D possibly TRBD2 on 5 matching bases. The CDR3 totals 15 residues. CDR1 and CDR2 from the germline V gene are SGDLS and YYNGEE. V was trimmed by 3 bases and J by 4 bases, leaving 17 bases between them. CDR3 amino acids: CASSEAPTSTYEQYF. The DNA of the CDR3 is TGTGCCAGCAGCGAGGCCCCCACTAGTACTTACGAGCAGTACTTC.

Written as DNA, the CDR3 is TGTGCCTGGAGTCTCGGGACTAGCGCAGCGAAAGGGGATACGCAGTATTTT. It yields the protein CAWSLGTSAAKGDTQYF. The chain couples TRBV30 to TRBJ2-3; 10 positions agree with TRBD2. CDR3 length equals 17 residues. The germline CDR1 and CDR2 sequences are GTSNPN and SVGIG (reference sequence). J was trimmed by 6 bases and V by 2 bases; bases with no gene match: 14.

The chain links TRBV11-3 to TRBJ1-1; 7 positions match TRBD1. This CDR3 region has 14 residues. Losses at the gene ends were 4 bases for V and 1 base for J; bases not matched to a gene: 3. The V gene's germline CDR1 is SGHNT and CDR2 YENEEA. CDR3 region: CASSSHRGNTEAFF. In nucleotides, the CDR3 is TGTGCCAGCAGCTCGCACAGGGGGAACACTGAAGCTTTCTTT. Using reference TRBV11-3 and TRBJ1-1 for the parts outside the CDR3, the full variable domain is EAGVVQSPRYKIIEKKQPVAFWCNPISGHNTLYWYLQNLGQGPELLIRYENEEAVDDSQLPKDRFSAERLKGVDSTLKIQPAELGDSAVYLCASSSHRGNTEAFFGQGTRLTVV.

The rearrangement joins TRBV30 to TRBJ1-1; D is undetermined. This CDR3 spans 13 amino acids. V shed 4 bases and J shed 1 base, with 10 bases lying between them. CDR1 and CDR2 (germline): GTSNPN, SVGIG (reference sequence). As DNA, the CDR3 is TGTGCCTGGAACATCAACACGAACACTGAAGCTTTCTTT. Translated, it gives CAWNINTNTEAFF.

This clone was detected only a few times. The chain is built from TRBV6-1 and TRBJ1-5; D is unclear. There are 13 residues in the CDR3. Per germline, CDR1 MNHNS and CDR2 SASEGT. With 7 bases removed from V and 3 bases from J, the gap between germline ends came to 10 bases. In DNA form, the CDR3 reads TGTGCCAGCATGCGACACCTCAATCAGCCCCAGCATTTT. Translating gives CASMRHLNQPQHF.

The rearrangement joins TRBV18 to TRBJ2-1, with 12 bases matching TRBD2. The germline V gene has CDR1 KGHSH and CDR2 LQKENI. V shed 4 bases, J shed 5 bases, and the junction held 0 bases outside the gene matches. The CDR3 contains 14 residues. The CDR3 loop is CASSRTSGNNEQFF. CDR3 coding DNA: TGTGCCAGCTCACGGACTAGCGGGAACAATGAGCAGTTCTTC.

V usage is TRBV11-2 and J usage is TRBJ2-7; D is tentatively TRBD1 or TRBD2 (5 bases each). There are 16 residues in the CDR3. The germline V gene encodes CDR1 SGHAT and CDR2 FQNNGV. V was cut by 1 base and J by 2 bases, with 15 bases left in between. The chain's CDR3 is CASSLARWDGTYEQYF. CDR3 in DNA: TGTGCCAGCAGCTTAGCTCGCTGGGACGGCACCTACGAGCAGTACTTC.

V is TRBV6-1 and J is TRBJ1-5, with D hard to call. This CDR3 has 13 amino acids. V lost 7 bases and J 4 bases, leaving 11 bases between the germline ends. Germline loops: CDR1 MNHNS, CDR2 SASEGT. CDR3 region: CASTFRQNQPQHF. The CDR3 coding sequence is TGTGCCAGCACCTTTCGGCAGAATCAGCCCCAGCATTTT.

The V call is TRBV30, the J call TRBJ1-4, with 8 bases aligning to TRBD1. The CDR3 loop spans 14 amino acids. Per germline, CDR1 GTSNPN and CDR2 SVGIG (reference sequence). V trimming: 2 bases; J trimming: 7 bases; junction bases outside the gene matches: 6. The CDR3 here is CAWSFGQGSEKLFF. In nucleotides, the CDR3 is TGTGCCTGGAGTTTTGGACAGGGAAGTGAAAAACTGTTTTTT.

This clone was seen only once. The chain couples TRBV7-8 to TRBJ2-1; 13 bases are shared with TRBD2. The J segment lost 6 bases and the V segment lost 1 base, leaving 12 bases of the junction unmatched. Germline V gene lookup returns CDR1 SGHVS and CDR2 FQNEAQ. The CDR3 runs to 19 residues. Written as DNA, the CDR3 is TGTGCCAGCAGCTTAGGTGTCGGGACTAGCGGGATAGGAAGCAATGAGCAGTTCTTC. As protein: CASSLGVGTSGIGSNEQFF.